The 19 T cell receptor beta chains presented below share a single source sample, sequenced in a study of T cell responses to AZD1222 COVID-19 vaccine. Assay used: immunoSEQ multiplex PCR; TCRdb lists only in-frame clones, some missing. The data show 130,000 or so clones, approximately 90% seen once. The input for sequencing was peripheral blood, taken 28 days after the second AZD1222 dose. The receptors here all came from an adult who received the AZD1222 COVID-19 vaccine.

The chain is built from TRBV1 and TRBJ2-7; TRBD2, the D gene given by the table, was not confirmed from the DNA. TRBV1 is assigned pseudogene status. This CDR3 is 16 amino acids long. The CDR3 loop reads CTSSPRAGGSSYEQYF. DNA for the CDR3: TGCACCAGCAGCCCCAGAGCGGGGGGTAGCTCCTACGAGCAGTACTTC.

The chain combines TRBV30 with TRBJ1-4; D uncertain. The CDR3 runs to 14 residues. Per the germline V gene, CDR1 is GTSNPN and CDR2 is SVGIG (reference sequence). V was trimmed by 3 bases and J by 0 bases, leaving 8 bases between them. This chain's CDR3 is CAWSQFATNEKLFF. The CDR3 DNA follows: TGTGCCTGGAGCCAGTTTGCAACTAATGAAAAACTGTTTTTT.

The chain has TRBV2 and TRBJ1-1; D not resolved. V dropped 2 bases and J dropped 6 bases, with 13 bases sitting between them. The CDR3 covers 14 residues. CDR1 is SNHLY and CDR2 is FYNNEI in the germline V gene. The CDR3 nucleotides read TGTGCCAGCAGTGAACAATCCCGGAAGCCTGAAGCTTTCTTT. Its protein product is CASSEQSRKPEAFF.

The gene calls are TRBV6-6 and TRBJ2-7; 10 nucleotides line up with TRBD1. Germline V CDR1 and CDR2: MNHNY, SVGAGI (reference sequence). V trimming: 4 bases; J trimming: 4 bases; junction bases outside the gene matches: 4. The CDR3 consists of 14 residues. CDR3 coding DNA: TGTGCCAGCAGTTCGGGACAGGGGAGGTACGAGCAGTACTTC. Translation: CASSSGQGRYEQYF.

The V call is TRBV6-6, the J call TRBJ1-3, with TRBD1 matching 7 bases. CDR3 size: 16 residues. The germline V gene encodes CDR1 MNHNY and CDR2 SVGAGI (reference sequence). The V and J ends lost 6 bases and 4 bases, in that order; junction bases with no gene match: 12. CDR3 in amino acids: CASRKTGPLSGNTIYF. CDR3 nucleotides: TGTGCCAGCAGAAAGACAGGGCCGCTCTCCGGAAACACCATATATTTT.

This rearrangement joins TRBV5-4 to TRBJ1-5; the match to TRBD1 covers 7 bases. J lost 2 bases, V lost 3 bases, and 5 bases had no gene match. Germline loops: CDR1 SGHNT, CDR2 YYREEE (reference sequence). This CDR3 has 15 amino acids. CDR3 in DNA: TGTGCCAGCAGCTCAGGGGGTGGGGGCAATCAGCCCCAGCATTTT. Translating gives CASSSGGGGNQPQHF.

The rearrangement links TRBV7-8 to TRBJ1-2; D is undetermined. Trimming took off 5 bases at V and 5 bases at J, with 12 bases between the two ends. Germline V gene lookup returns CDR1 SGHVS and CDR2 FQNEAQ. The CDR3 extends over 13 amino acids. The CDR3 is CASSQRNGYGYTF. The DNA for the CDR3 is TGTGCCAGCAGCCAGAGGAATGGATATGGCTACACCTTC.

V is TRBV20-1 and J is TRBJ2-7; unclear D gene. Trimming removed 3 bases at V and 2 bases at J, with 8 bases between. The CDR3 totals 12 residues. CDR1 and CDR2 (germline): DFQATT, SNEGSKA (reference sequence). CDR3 amino acids: CSASNPAYEQYF. For the CDR3, the DNA is TGCAGTGCTAGTAACCCAGCCTACGAGCAGTACTTC.

This clone was counted a few times. The chain is built from TRBV19 and TRBJ1-1, with TRBD1 as a possible D gene (6 bases). The CDR3 sequence is 16 residues long. V was pared by 5 bases and J by 0 bases, with 16 bases between. Per the germline V gene, CDR1 is LNHDA and CDR2 is SQIVND (reference sequence). The CDR3 DNA reads as TGTGCCAGTAGTTTCCAAGGGGGTCGCATGAACACTGAAGCTTTCTTT. This encodes CASSFQGGRMNTEAFF.

The CDR3 coding sequence is TGTGCCTGGAGTCTGGCGGACAATCAGCCCCAGCATTTT. Translation: CAWSLADNQPQHF. The J gene is TRBJ1-5, the V gene TRBV30; no clear D. CDR1 and CDR2 (germline): GTSNPN, SVGIG (reference sequence). The ends were cut back, 2 bases at V and 3 bases at J, with 8 bases in the middle. The CDR3 covers 13 residues.

The chain links TRBV28 to TRBJ2-1; D not certain. The V gene lost 5 bases and the J gene lost 2 bases, with 13 bases spanning the gap. This CDR3 is 15 amino acids long. Germline CDR1 reads MDHEN; CDR2 reads SYDVKM. This chain's CDR3 is CASSIRETPYNEQFF. The CDR3 bases are TGTGCCAGCAGTATTCGTGAGACCCCCTACAATGAGCAGTTCTTC.

The rearrangement joins TRBV3-1 (or the pseudogene TRBV3-2) to TRBJ1-2; D unclear. Trimming pared 4 bases from V and 3 bases from J, leaving 9 bases between. This CDR3 contains 13 residues. Germline V gives CDR1 LGHDT, CDR2 YNNKEL (reference sequence). This CDR3 reads CASSPAGYYGYTF. The CDR3 nucleotides are TGTGCCAGCAGCCCCGCCGGATACTATGGCTACACCTTC.

CDR3 loop: CAWAFAGGSYSNQPQHF. The CDR3 DNA is TGTGCCTGGGCCTTTGCCGGGGGATCCTATAGCAATCAGCCCCAGCATTTT. The V call is TRBV30, the J call TRBJ1-5; a possible D gene is TRBD1 (5 bases). V gave up 5 bases and J gave up 0 bases, with 20 bases separating them. CDR1 is GTSNPN, CDR2 SVGIG, per germline (reference sequence). The length of the CDR3 is 17 residues. The complete variable domain, with remaining parts taken from reference TRBV30 and TRBJ1-5, reads SQTIHQWPATLVQPVGSPLSLECTVEGTSNPNLYWYRQAAGRGLQLLFYSVGIGQISSEVPQNLSASRPQDRQFILSSKKLLLSDSGFYLCAWAFAGGSYSNQPQHFGDGTRLSIL.

This clone turned up a few times. J is TRBJ2-7 and V is TRBV6-5, with TRBD1 matching over 10 bases. The V and J ends lost 2 bases and 9 bases, in that order; junction bases with no gene match: 13. This CDR3 is 16 amino acids long. Germline V gene data show CDR1 as MNHEY and CDR2 as SVGAGI. CDR3 amino acids: CASSYRLTGGPRSQYF. CDR3 in DNA: TGTGCCAGCAGTTACCGCCTGACAGGGGGCCCTCGCTCGCAGTACTTC.

V usage is TRBV5-1 and J usage is TRBJ2-1, with D maybe TRBD2 (6 bases). CDR3 length: 13 residues. Germline V gives CDR1 SGHRS, CDR2 YFSETQ. Trimming removed 4 bases at V and 3 bases at J, with 8 bases between. CDR3 residues: CASSRDFYNEQFF. The CDR3, as DNA: TGCGCCAGCAGCCGGGACTTCTACAATGAGCAGTTCTTC. Based on the CDR3 plus reference TRBV5-1 and TRBJ2-1, the full variable domain is KAGVTQTPRYLIKTRGQQVTLSCSPISGHRSVSWYQQTPGQGLQFLFEYFSETQRNKGNFPGRFSGRQFSNSRSEMNVSTLELGDSALYLCASSRDFYNEQFFGPGTRLTVL.

The chain links TRBV11-3 to TRBJ2-3, with D possibly being TRBD2 (5 bases). This CDR3 has 17 amino acids. Trimming took off 5 bases at V and 0 bases at J, with 18 bases between the two ends. Germline CDR1 and CDR2: SGHNT and YENEEA. CDR3: CASSGRLAVLSTDTQYF. CDR3 nucleotide sequence: TGTGCCAGCAGCGGCCGGCTAGCAGTTCTCAGCACAGATACGCAGTATTTT.

The genes are TRBV18 and TRBJ1-4, with D perhaps TRBD1 (6 bases). Germline V lookup: CDR1 KGHSH, CDR2 LQKENI. The V and J ends lost 1 base and 7 bases respectively, with 7 bases between them. CDR3 size: 13 residues. CDR3 region: CASSPLTGEKLFF. The DNA of the CDR3 is TGTGCCAGCTCACCACTGACAGGTGAAAAACTGTTTTTT.

This sequence joins TRBV6-5 and TRBJ1-2; TRBD1 matches 8 bases. The CDR3 covers 15 residues. V lost 8 bases and J lost 2; bases outside the gene matches: 10. CDR1 is MNHEY and CDR2 is SVGAGI in the germline V gene. Here the CDR3 DNA reads TGTGCCAGCTGGGACAGGATCAACGGAAACTATGGCTACACCTTC. Its translation: CASWDRINGNYGYTF.

This clone is termed medium-sized. The chain employs TRBV10-1 and TRBJ2-7, with D perhaps matching TRBD1 (5 bases). CDR3 length: 13 residues. Trimming removed 2 bases from V and 1 base from J, with 6 bases in between. Germline assignment: CDR1 WNHNN and CDR2 SYGVQD (reference sequence). This chain's CDR3 is CASSEGASYEQYF. The CDR3 bases are TGCGCCAGCAGTGAGGGGGCGTCCTACGAGCAGTACTTC.